The 32 T cell receptor beta chains given below trace back to one sample, sequenced in a study of immune evolution from preneoplasia to lung adenocarcinoma. The method was immunoSEQ multiplex PCR; TCRdb's version includes in-frame clones alone and lacks a portion of them. In the table there are about 5,000 clones, 83% of which are singletons. Sequenced input: FFPE minimally invasive lung adenocarcinoma tissue. All receptors derive from a person in their sixties or seventies with lung adenocarcinoma.

This clone showed up just once. The chain has TRBV6-4 and TRBJ1-1, with D tentatively TRBD1 (6 bases). Trimming pared 3 bases from V and 1 base from J, leaving 9 bases between. This CDR3 is built from 14 residues. Germline CDR1 reads MRHNA; CDR2 reads SNTAGT. CDR3 coding DNA: TGTGCCAGCAGTGAAAAGACAGGGAACACTGAAGCTTTCTTT. Protein sequence: CASSEKTGNTEAFF.

The V and J genes are TRBV14 and TRBJ2-1, with 10 bases fitting TRBD2. CDR1 and CDR2 (germline): SGHDN, FVKESK. The J segment lost 7 bases and the V segment lost 3 bases, leaving 12 bases of the junction unmatched. This CDR3 spans 17 amino acids. The CDR3 loop reads CASSHLRSGRARNEQFF. DNA of the CDR3: TGTGCCAGCAGCCACCTCAGAAGCGGGAGGGCCAGGAATGAGCAGTTCTTC.

V and J are TRBV7-2 and TRBJ1-1; D remains ambiguous. V shed 5 bases and J shed 4 bases, with 17 bases lying between them. The CDR3 spans 15 residues. CDR1 SGHTA and CDR2 FQGNSA come from the germline V gene. CDR3 DNA: TGTGCCAGCAGCCTGGCCCAGCACAGTGGCACTGAAGCTTTCTTT. This gives the protein CASSLAQHSGTEAFF.

The chain couples TRBV19 to TRBJ1-4; 7 bases line up with TRBD1. The germline CDR1 and CDR2 sequences are LNHDA and SQIVND (reference sequence). The CDR3 sequence is 15 residues long. Trimming at V came to 1 base and at J to 3 bases, leaving 2 bases not matched to a gene. The DNA for the CDR3 is TGTGCCAGTAGTATAGGCGGGACAGCTAATGAAAAACTGTTTTTT. It specifies CASSIGGTANEKLFF.

The chain joins TRBV6-5 to TRBJ1-1; D perhaps matches TRBD1 (5 bases). The V and J ends lost 6 bases and 1 base respectively, with 12 bases between them. Germline V lookup: CDR1 MNHEY, CDR2 SVGAGI. The CDR3 covers 14 residues. CDR3 amino acids: CASRGGAPNTEAFF. As DNA, the CDR3 is TGTGCCAGCAGGGGAGGGGCACCGAACACTGAAGCTTTCTTT.

The V and J genes are TRBV4-2 and TRBJ2-5; D assignment may be TRBD1 or TRBD2 (5 bases each). The CDR3 covers 16 residues. From germline, CDR1 is LGHNA and CDR2 YNFKEQ. The V end was cut by 1 base, the J end by 1 base, with 13 bases between. CDR3 nucleotides: TGTGCCAGCAGCCAAGGGGTTTTAGGGACCCAAGAGACCCAGTACTTC. Its translation: CASSQGVLGTQETQYF.

CDR3 sequence (DNA): TGTGCCAGCAGCCGGGACAGGGCGGCAGAGACCCAGTACTTC. Its protein is CASSRDRAAETQYF. The chain joins TRBV7-2 to TRBJ2-5; 9 positions agree with TRBD1. CDR3 size: 14 residues. Germline-derived CDR1 and CDR2 are SGHTA and FQGNSA. V was pared by 5 bases and J by 4 bases, with 5 bases of the junction left unmatched.

The chain joins TRBV6-6 to TRBJ2-3; D remains ambiguous. V gave up 2 bases and J gave up 1 base, with 10 bases separating them. Germline CDR1 and CDR2: MNHNY and SVGAGI (reference sequence). This CDR3 contains 15 residues. This CDR3 reads CASSYDVRRTDTQYF. DNA of the CDR3: TGTGCCAGCAGTTACGACGTCCGACGCACAGATACGCAGTATTTT.

The chain joins TRBV4-2 to TRBJ2-1; D call uncertain. The CDR3 length is 14 residues. Looked up from germline, CDR1 is LGHNA and CDR2 is YNFKEQ. With 4 bases removed from V and 3 bases from J, the gap between germline ends came to 10 bases. This CDR3 is CASSLSEYYNEQFF. CDR3 DNA: TGTGCCAGCAGCCTAAGCGAATACTACAATGAGCAGTTCTTC.

The chain is built from TRBV13 and TRBJ2-3, with 9 bases that match TRBD2. Per the germline V gene, CDR1 is PRHDT and CDR2 is FYEKMQ (reference sequence). V gave up 5 bases and J gave up 6 bases; unmatched junction bases: 9. CDR3 length: 15 amino acids. The CDR3 nucleotides read TGTGCCAGCAGCCCCAGACTAGCGGCCTCCGATACGCAGTATTTT. Translating it yields CASSPRLAASDTQYF.

This clone was observed once. The DNA of the CDR3 is TGTGCCAGCAGTTCCCGGACAGGGGGCAGGGACGAGCAGTACTTC. Translated: CASSSRTGGRDEQYF. This chain links TRBV6-5 with TRBJ2-7; 11 bases map to TRBD1. V shed 4 bases and J 5 bases; nucleotides not matched to a gene: 7. Per the germline V gene, CDR1 is MNHEY and CDR2 is SVGAGI. There are 15 residues in the CDR3.

The chain combines TRBV27 with TRBJ2-7, with D perhaps being TRBD1 or TRBD2 (6 bases each). CDR3 length: 15 residues. V lost 8 bases to trimming and J lost 2 bases, with 19 bases between them. Looked up from germline, CDR1 is MNHEY and CDR2 is SMNVEV (reference sequence). CDR3 coding DNA: TGTGCCAGCCGCGGCGACGGGGGCAGCCCCTACGAGCAGTACTTC. This translates into CASRGDGGSPYEQYF.

The chain carries TRBV5-6 and TRBJ2-1; D is unclear. The CDR3 extends over 16 amino acids. Trimming took 3 bases from V and 4 from J, leaving 17 bases between them. The germline CDR1 and CDR2 sequences are SGHDT and YYEEEE. This chain's CDR3 is CASSSKGMVGYNEQFF. CDR3 sequence (DNA): TGTGCCAGCAGCTCCAAGGGAATGGTAGGGTACAATGAGCAGTTCTTC.

The genes are TRBV11-2 and TRBJ2-7; a weak D match, TRBD1 (7 bases). This CDR3 spans 16 amino acids. Germline V gene lookup returns CDR1 SGHAT and CDR2 FQNNGV. Trimming left V 0 bases short and J 3 bases short, with 15 bases between. CDR3 sequence reads: CASSLDLGGGFYEQYF. CDR3 coding DNA: TGTGCCAGCAGCTTAGATCTAGGAGGGGGCTTCTACGAGCAGTACTTC.

The chain has TRBV9 and TRBJ2-2, with TRBD1 matching over 9 bases. Germline CDR1 is SGDLS and CDR2 is YYNGEE. There are 17 residues in the CDR3. The ends lost 4 bases at V and 3 bases at J; junction bases unmatched: 10. CDR3 in DNA: TGTGCCAGCAGCTTCCCGGGACAGGGAGCCGACACCGGGGAGCTGTTTTTT. It translates to CASSFPGQGADTGELFF.

The gene calls are TRBV4-1 and TRBJ1-5, with no clear D. V dropped 3 bases and J dropped 5 bases, with 17 bases sitting between them. This CDR3 is built from 16 residues. From germline, CDR1 is MGHRA and CDR2 YSYEKL. The CDR3 here is CASSHPEGIPYQPQHF. CDR3 in DNA: TGCGCCAGCAGCCACCCGGAGGGAATCCCATATCAGCCCCAGCATTTT.

This chain connects TRBV28 to TRBJ2-4; the match to TRBD1 covers 7 bases. Trimming removed 5 bases from V and 8 bases from J; junction bases left unmatched: 9. CDR3 length: 14 residues. Germline values: CDR1 MDHEN, CDR2 SYDVKM. The CDR3 spells CASSTLGQRYIQYF. CDR3 DNA sequence: TGTGCCAGCAGTACACTGGGACAGAGGTACATTCAGTACTTC.

The rearrangement uses TRBV11-3 and TRBJ2-7; D is unclear. The CDR3 loop spans 12 amino acids. Trimming shortened V by 5 bases and J by 4 bases, and 9 bases separated the two germline ends. CDR1 SGHNT and CDR2 YENEEA come from the germline V gene. The CDR3 protein is CASSRIVYEQYF. CDR3 in DNA: TGTGCCAGCAGCCGAATAGTATACGAGCAGTACTTC.

The chain has TRBV5-6 and TRBJ1-2; D gene unclear. The V gene's germline CDR1 is SGHDT and CDR2 YYEEEE. V lost 2 bases and J 5 bases, leaving 13 bases between the germline ends. The CDR3 is made up of 14 amino acids. The CDR3 loop reads CASSLTVGLYGYTF. Here the CDR3 DNA reads TGTGCCAGCAGCTTAACGGTTGGGCTTTATGGCTACACCTTC.

The rearrangement uses TRBV4-2 and TRBJ1-4; D is perhaps TRBD1 (6 bases). This CDR3 has 18 amino acids. CDR1 is LGHNA and CDR2 is YNFKEQ in the germline V gene. Trimming removed 5 bases at V and 2 bases at J, with 21 bases between. CDR3 amino acids: CASSSQGGGLTTNEKLFF. The DNA for the CDR3 is TGTGCCAGCAGCTCTCAAGGGGGGGGCTTAACCACTAATGAAAAACTGTTTTTT.

V and J are TRBV7-8 and TRBJ1-1; a possible D gene is TRBD1 (6 bases). CDR1 SGHVS and CDR2 FQNEAQ come from the germline V gene. The CDR3 spans 14 residues. Trimming shortened V by 1 base and J by 11 bases, and 17 bases separated the two germline ends. DNA of the CDR3: TGTGCCAGCAGCTTAGGTTCGAAGGGGGGCAGGGCTTTCTTT. It is translated as CASSLGSKGGRAFF.

The rearrangement uses TRBV4-1 and TRBJ2-7; 11 bases line up with TRBD2. CDR3 size: 19 residues. J was trimmed by 1 base and V by 2 bases; bases with no gene match: 13. CDR1 MGHRA and CDR2 YSYEKL come from the germline V gene. CDR3 nucleotide sequence: TGCGCCAGCAGCCAAATGCGGCAGCTGGGACTAGCGGCTTCCTACGAGCAGTACTTC. Amino acid sequence: CASSQMRQLGLAASYEQYF.

The J gene is TRBJ2-7, the V gene TRBV7-9; 7 positions match TRBD1. This CDR3 region has 16 residues. Germline trimming cut 3 bases from V and 2 bases from J; bases unmatched to any gene: 10. Germline loops: CDR1 SEHNR, CDR2 FQNEAQ (reference sequence). The CDR3 region is CASSFNPGTAPYEQYF. The CDR3 region has the DNA TGTGCCAGCAGCTTTAACCCCGGGACAGCCCCCTACGAGCAGTACTTC.

The chain recombines TRBV28 with TRBJ2-7; D is undetermined. The CDR3 sequence is 12 residues long. Germline CDR1 and CDR2: MDHEN and SYDVKM. Trimming pared 3 bases from V and 5 bases from J, leaving 8 bases between. The CDR3 bases are TGTGCCAGCAGTTTCCGGCAGGACGAGCAGTACTTC. This translates into CASSFRQDEQYF.

This clone was seen only once. This sequence joins TRBV9 and TRBJ1-6, with 9 bases matching TRBD1. Trimming at V came to 2 bases and at J to 3 bases, leaving 6 bases not matched to a gene. The V gene's germline CDR1 is SGDLS and CDR2 YYNGEE. The CDR3 is 17 residues long. CDR3 loop: CASSVGQGKYYNSPLHF. Here the CDR3 DNA reads TGTGCCAGCAGCGTGGGACAGGGAAAATACTATAATTCACCCCTCCACTTT.

This clone occurred once. The V call is TRBV30, the J call TRBJ1-4; D possibly corresponds to TRBD1 (6 bases). This CDR3 has 12 amino acids. Germline V gives CDR1 GTSNPN, CDR2 SVGIG (reference sequence). Trimming removed 7 bases at V and 5 bases at J, with 11 bases between. The CDR3 here is CASQGRNEKLFF. For the CDR3, the DNA is TGTGCCTCGCAGGGGAGGAATGAAAAACTGTTTTTT. Full variable domain (outside the CDR3, taken from reference TRBV30 and TRBJ1-4): SQTIHQWPATLVQPVGSPLSLECTVEGTSNPNLYWYRQAAGRGLQLLFYSVGIGQISSEVPQNLSASRPQDRQFILSSKKLLLSDSGFYLCASQGRNEKLFFGSGTQLSVL.

This chain joins TRBV5-1 and TRBJ2-3, with D perhaps matching TRBD1 (6 bases). Between the trimmed V and J ends, which lost 4 bases and 0 bases, there was a span of 9 bases. This CDR3 region has 14 residues. The germline CDR1 and CDR2 sequences are SGHRS and YFSETQ. Here the CDR3 reads CASSPGQSTDTQYF. In DNA form, the CDR3 reads TGCGCCAGCAGCCCCGGACAGAGCACAGATACGCAGTATTTT. The full variable domain, in which reference TRBV5-1 and TRBJ2-3 provide the parts outside the CDR3, is KAGVTQTPRYLIKTRGQQVTLSCSPISGHRSVSWYQQTPGQGLQFLFEYFSETQRNKGNFPGRFSGRQFSNSRSEMNVSTLELGDSALYLCASSPGQSTDTQYFGPGTRLTVL.

This chain links TRBV4-1 with TRBJ1-2; maybe TRBD1 (6 bases). CDR1 and CDR2 (germline): MGHRA, YSYEKL. V dropped 8 bases and J dropped 8 bases, with 15 bases sitting between them. CDR3 length: 12 residues. In DNA, the CDR3 is TGCGCCAGCCAGGCCAGGGGAGCGGGCTACACCTTC. Translated: CASQARGAGYTF.

The chain is built from TRBV6-7 and TRBJ2-3; D not resolved. TRBV6-7 is an open reading frame whose function is uncertain. CDR3 size: 14 residues. Trimming took off 9 bases at V and 2 bases at J, with 15 bases between the two ends. CDR3 coding DNA: TGTGCCAGAGACTTTAGGCCCGTCACAGATACGCAGTATTTT. Translated, it gives CARDFRPVTDTQYF.

The chain joins TRBV29-1 to TRBJ2-7; D could derive from TRBD1 or TRBD2 (5 bases each). The CDR3 is made up of 12 amino acids. The ends were cut back, 7 bases at V and 3 bases at J, with 13 bases in the middle. Germline CDR1 reads SQVTM; CDR2 reads ANQGSEA. Here the CDR3 reads CSALGTVYEQYF. In DNA, the CDR3 is TGCAGCGCCCTGGGGACCGTCTACGAGCAGTACTTC.

The chain joins TRBV28 to TRBJ2-5, with 7 bases identical to TRBD1. The CDR3 has 15 residues. From germline, CDR1 is MDHEN and CDR2 SYDVKM. V trimming: 5 bases; J trimming: 1 base; junction bases outside the gene matches: 7. The CDR3: CASSTRRDSQETQYF. In DNA form, the CDR3 reads TGTGCCAGCAGTACACGACGGGACAGCCAAGAGACCCAGTACTTC.

The V call is TRBV4-1, the J call TRBJ2-1; TRBD2 matches at 11 bases. The CDR3 length is 16 residues. Trimming removed 0 bases from V and 7 bases from J; junction bases left unmatched: 5. Germline lookup yields CDR1 MGHRA and CDR2 YSYEKL. This chain's CDR3 is CASSQDALAGVNEQFF. The CDR3 coding sequence is TGCGCCAGCAGCCAAGATGCACTAGCGGGAGTAAATGAGCAGTTCTTC.